Presented here are 9 T cell receptor beta chains from one specimen sequenced in a study of T cells after yellow fever vaccination. From the 5' RACE reads, TCRdb called clonotypes with MiXCR, one entry per CDR3 protein. The sample carries about 630,000 distinct CDR3 sequences, approximately 13% recorded once. Sequencing used PBMCs, obtained on the day of the yellow fever booster vaccination. The origin of the receptors is a man aged 30-40 years who received the YFV17D yellow fever vaccine.

This clonotype was counted ten times or more. The rearrangement joins TRBV27 to TRBJ2-3; TRBD2 matches at 7 bases. CDR1 MNHEY and CDR2 SMNVEV come from the germline V gene (reference sequence). The CDR3 has 15 amino acids. Trimming cost V 3 bases and J 1 base; bases outside gene matches: 4. DNA of the CDR3: TGTGCCAGCAGTTTCCGCACTAGCGGCACAGATACGCAGTATTTT. It specifies CASSFRTSGTDTQYF.

This rearrangement joins TRBV3-1 to TRBJ2-2, with D perhaps given as TRBD1 or TRBD2 (5 bases each). The CDR3 spans 14 residues. V dropped 0 bases and J dropped 5 bases, with 7 bases sitting between them. Germline lookup yields CDR1 LGHDT and CDR2 YNNKEL (reference sequence). CDR3 loop: CASSQDWGTGELFF. In DNA, the CDR3 is TGTGCCAGCAGCCAAGATTGGGGGACCGGGGAGCTGTTTTTT.

V and J are TRBV2 and TRBJ2-3; 11 bases line up with TRBD2. CDR1 SNHLY and CDR2 FYNNEI come from the germline V gene. The V gene end was trimmed by 7 bases and the J gene end by 8 bases; junction bases not matched to a gene: 11. The CDR3 has 15 amino acids. The CDR3 protein is CASTSGRLEGGTQYF. The CDR3 coding sequence is TGTGCCAGCACTAGCGGGAGGTTGGAGGGCGGTACGCAGTATTTT.

This clonotype was counted only a few times. V and J are TRBV6-5 and TRBJ2-2, with unresolved D. This CDR3 region has 12 residues. CDR1 is MNHEY, CDR2 SVGAGI, per germline. Trimming cost V 5 bases and J 6 bases, with 7 bases left between them. CDR3 loop: CASSLQSGELFF. DNA of the CDR3: TGTGCCAGCAGTCTTCAGTCCGGGGAGCTGTTTTTT.

Concerning this clonotype itself: One base away lies a much larger clone, so this may be a sequencing read error. CDR3 DNA sequence: TGCGCCAGCGCAGCCTCCTTAAGCTCCTACGAGCAGTACTTC. It translates to CASAASLSSYEQYF. The rearrangement joins TRBV5-1 to TRBJ2-7; D call uncertain. This CDR3 contains 14 residues. Germline V gene sequence: CDR1 SGHRS, CDR2 YFSETQ. The V gene lost 7 bases and the J gene lost 0 bases, with 14 bases spanning the gap.

This sequence joins TRBV28 and TRBJ2-5; TRBD2 might be the D (6 bases). Trimming took 6 bases from V and 4 from J, leaving 18 bases between them. The CDR3 consists of 15 residues. Germline V gene data show CDR1 as MDHEN and CDR2 as SYDVKM. The CDR3 spells CASRRLRESGETQYF. The CDR3 DNA follows: TGTGCCAGCAGACGTCTTCGGGAGAGTGGAGAGACCCAGTACTTC. The variable domain in full, with the rest retrieved from reference TRBV28 and TRBJ2-5, is DVKVTQSSRYLVKRTGEKVFLECVQDMDHENMFWYRQDPGLGLRLIYFSYDVKMKEKGDIPEGYSVSREKKERFSLILESASTNQTSMYLCASRRLRESGETQYFGPGTRLLVL.

Of note for this clonotype: An end of the junction does not agree with germline; a read error may underlie this. The V and J genes are TRBV18 and TRBJ2-5; D remains unclear. Germline values: CDR1 KGHSH, CDR2 LQKENI. The CDR3 is 14 amino acids. Here the CDR3 DNA reads TGTGCCAGCTCCCCACTAAGCACCCAAGAGACCCAGTACTTC. Protein product: CASSPLSTQETQYF.

This clonotype was counted only a few times. J is TRBJ2-1 and V is TRBV7-2; 7 nucleotides agree with TRBD2. The trim removed 5 bases at V and 7 bases at J, leaving 8 bases unmatched. The germline V gene encodes CDR1 SGHTA and CDR2 FQGNSA. CDR3 size: 14 residues. The chain's CDR3 is CASSIREAQNEQFF. CDR3 nucleotide sequence: TGTGCCAGCAGCATACGGGAGGCTCAAAATGAGCAGTTCTTC.

In this sample, this clonotype turned up once. This chain joins TRBV9 and TRBJ1-1; D not certain. The germline gives CDR1 SGDLS, CDR2 YYNGEE. The CDR3 runs 13 residues. Trimming removed 2 bases from V and 2 bases from J, with 7 bases in between. The CDR3 DNA follows: TGTGCCAGCAGCGTGGACGGTAACACTGAAGCTTTCTTT. This encodes CASSVDGNTEAFF.